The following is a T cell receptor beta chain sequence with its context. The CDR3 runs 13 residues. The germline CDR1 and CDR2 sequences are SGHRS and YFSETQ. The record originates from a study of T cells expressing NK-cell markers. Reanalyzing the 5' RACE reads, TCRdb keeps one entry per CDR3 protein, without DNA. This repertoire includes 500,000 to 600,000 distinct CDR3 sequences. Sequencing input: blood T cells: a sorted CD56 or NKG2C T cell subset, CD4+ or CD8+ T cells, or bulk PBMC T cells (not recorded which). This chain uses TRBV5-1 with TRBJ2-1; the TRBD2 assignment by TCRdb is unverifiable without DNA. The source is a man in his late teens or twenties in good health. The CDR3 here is CASSLEGPDEQFF.